This paragraph covers one T cell receptor (beta chain) sequence. In the same sample, other DNA sequences code for this CDR3. These data are taken from a study of blood T cell repertoires in COVID-19. Study-wide context: Acute and convalescent COVID-19 specimens originated in the United States, Italy and Spain.

Germline-derived CDR1 and CDR2 are SGHNT and YYREEE (reference sequence). Trimming stripped 6 bases from V and 6 bases from J, with 28 bases between. The CDR3 runs 17 residues. How the authors handled the data: The assay estimated nucleated cells by amplifying reference gene primers. Assay: immunoSEQ multiplex PCR; the TCRdb copy retains only in-frame clones and omits some. D and trimming come from the DNA, and the V and J calls and clone size come from that table. The table records fewer than 150,000 clones, about 89% of them present only once. This sequence originates from a woman in her 70s with acute or convalescent COVID-19. This chain joins TRBV5-4 and TRBJ2-7, with D tentatively TRBD2 (6 bases). The sequenced sample consisted of peripheral blood. CDR3 nucleotides: TGTGCCAGCACCCCAAGGCCGGTGGGACTGGCGGTGGGCGAGCAGTACTTC. It codes for CASTPRPVGLAVGEQYF.